Presented here are 6 T cell receptor beta chains from one specimen sequenced in a study of T cells in Graves' hyperthyroidism and ophthalmopathy. Amplified TCR beta CDR3 regions came from RNA transcripts. TCR CDR3 regions were first amplified by RT-PCR with HTBI primers. MiXCR, run by TCRdb on the multiplex PCR reads, gives a single entry per CDR3 protein. The profile covers over 300,000 distinct CDR3 sequences, with roughly 13% appearing a single time and approximately 35% taken by the ten largest. The source material was blood. The source of these receptors is a woman aged 40 to 55 with Graves' ophthalmopathy.

This clonotype was picked up many times. The chain has TRBV7-9 and TRBJ1-2, with a possible D match to TRBD1 (6 bases). The length of the CDR3 is 17 residues. Germline V gene sequence: CDR1 SEHNR, CDR2 FQNEAQ (reference sequence). V gave up 5 bases and J gave up 2 bases, with 21 bases separating them. CDR3 sequence: CASSEPKGHGINYGYTF. The CDR3 DNA sequence: TGTGCCAGCAGCGAACCAAAGGGACACGGGATAAACTATGGCTACACCTTC.

CDR3 protein: CASRGRGSSPLHF. The CDR3, as DNA: TGTGCCAGCCGCGGACGGGGGAGTTCACCCCTCCACTTT. The V gene is TRBV27, the J gene TRBJ1-6, with a weak D call TRBD1 (5 bases). V gave up 8 bases and J gave up 9 bases, with 14 bases separating them. This CDR3 spans 13 amino acids. Germline CDR1 reads MNHEY; CDR2 reads SMNVEV (reference sequence).

This clonotype has more than one count but fewer than ten. The J gene is TRBJ2-7, the V gene TRBV6-1; D might be TRBD1 or TRBD2, each matching 6 bases. There are 14 residues in the CDR3. Trimming took 7 bases from V and 3 from J, leaving 16 bases between them. Germline lookup yields CDR1 MNHNS and CDR2 SASEGT. CDR3 coding DNA: TGTGCCAGCAAGCGGGCAGGGGATATCTACGAGCAGTACTTC. Residues: CASKRAGDIYEQYF.

CDR3 sequence: CASSATSGGGGELFF. The DNA for the CDR3 is TGTGCCAGCAGCGCGACTAGCGGGGGAGGCGGGGAGCTGTTTTTT. The chain couples TRBV11-3 to TRBJ2-2; 12 positions match TRBD2. The CDR3 spans 15 residues. The germline gives CDR1 SGHNT, CDR2 YENEEA. V shed 5 bases and J 7 bases; nucleotides not matched to a gene: 5.

The chain couples TRBV20-1 to TRBJ2-1; a weak D match, TRBD2 (6 bases). Trimming took 4 bases from V and 8 from J, leaving 24 bases between them. The CDR3 loop spans 16 amino acids. Germline V CDR1 and CDR2: DFQATT, SNEGSKA (reference sequence). The DNA for the CDR3 is TGCAGTGCTATAAGTCCGAATGCGGGGATGGGTGATGAGCAGTTCTTC. It yields the protein CSAISPNAGMGDEQFF.

This clonotype was detected a few times. The chain couples TRBV27 to TRBJ2-5; 7 bases fit TRBD2. Germline trimming cut 8 bases from V and 2 bases from J; bases unmatched to any gene: 8. CDR3 length: 14 residues. The germline CDR1 and CDR2 sequences are MNHEY and SMNVEV (reference sequence). In DNA, the CDR3 is TGTGCCAGCTCCCAAACTAGCGAGCAAGAGACCCAGTACTTC. This encodes CASSQTSEQETQYF.